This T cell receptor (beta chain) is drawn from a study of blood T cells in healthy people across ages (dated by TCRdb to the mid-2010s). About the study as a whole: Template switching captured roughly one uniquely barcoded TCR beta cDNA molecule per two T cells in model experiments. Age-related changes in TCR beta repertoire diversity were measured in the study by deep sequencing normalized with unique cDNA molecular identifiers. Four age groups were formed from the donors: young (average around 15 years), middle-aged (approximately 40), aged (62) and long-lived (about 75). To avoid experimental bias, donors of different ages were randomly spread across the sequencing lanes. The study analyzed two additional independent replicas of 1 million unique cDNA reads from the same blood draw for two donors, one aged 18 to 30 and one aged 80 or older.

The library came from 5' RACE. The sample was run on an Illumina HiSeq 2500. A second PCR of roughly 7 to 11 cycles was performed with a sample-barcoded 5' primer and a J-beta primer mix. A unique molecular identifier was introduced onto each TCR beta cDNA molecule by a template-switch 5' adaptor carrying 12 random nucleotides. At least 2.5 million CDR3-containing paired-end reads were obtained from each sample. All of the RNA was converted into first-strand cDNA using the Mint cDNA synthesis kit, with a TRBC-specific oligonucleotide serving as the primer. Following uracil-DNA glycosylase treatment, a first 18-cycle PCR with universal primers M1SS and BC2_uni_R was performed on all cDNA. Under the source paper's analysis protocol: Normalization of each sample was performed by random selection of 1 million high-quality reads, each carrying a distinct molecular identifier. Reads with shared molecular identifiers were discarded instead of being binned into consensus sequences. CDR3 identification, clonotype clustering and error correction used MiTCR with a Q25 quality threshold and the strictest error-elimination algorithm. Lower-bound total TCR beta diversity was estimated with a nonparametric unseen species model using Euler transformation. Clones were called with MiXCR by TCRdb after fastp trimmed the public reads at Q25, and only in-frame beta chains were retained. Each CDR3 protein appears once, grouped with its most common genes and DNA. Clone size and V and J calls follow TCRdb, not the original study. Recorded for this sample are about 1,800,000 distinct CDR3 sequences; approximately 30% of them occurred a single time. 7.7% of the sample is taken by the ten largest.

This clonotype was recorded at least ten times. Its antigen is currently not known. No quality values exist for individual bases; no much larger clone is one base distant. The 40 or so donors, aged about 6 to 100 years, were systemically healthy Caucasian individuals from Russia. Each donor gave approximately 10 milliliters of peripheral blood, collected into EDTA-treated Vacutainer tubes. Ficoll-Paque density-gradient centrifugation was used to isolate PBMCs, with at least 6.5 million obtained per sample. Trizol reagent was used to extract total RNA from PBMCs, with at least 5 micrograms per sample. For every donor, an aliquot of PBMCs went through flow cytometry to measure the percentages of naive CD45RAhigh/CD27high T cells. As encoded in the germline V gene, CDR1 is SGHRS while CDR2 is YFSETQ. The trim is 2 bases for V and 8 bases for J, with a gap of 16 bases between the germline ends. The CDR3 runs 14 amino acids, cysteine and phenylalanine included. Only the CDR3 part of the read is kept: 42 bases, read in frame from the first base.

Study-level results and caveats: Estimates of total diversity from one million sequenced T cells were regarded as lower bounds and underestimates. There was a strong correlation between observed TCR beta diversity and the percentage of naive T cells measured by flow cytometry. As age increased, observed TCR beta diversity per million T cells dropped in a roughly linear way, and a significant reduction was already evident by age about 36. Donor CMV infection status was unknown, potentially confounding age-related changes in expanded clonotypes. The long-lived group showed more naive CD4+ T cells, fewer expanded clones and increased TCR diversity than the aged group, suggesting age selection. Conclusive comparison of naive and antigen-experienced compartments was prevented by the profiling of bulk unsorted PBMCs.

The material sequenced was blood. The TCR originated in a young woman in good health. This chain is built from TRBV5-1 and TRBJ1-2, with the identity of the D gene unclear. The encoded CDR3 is CASSFTGSHEGYTF. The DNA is TGCGCCAGCAGCTTTACCGGCTCCCATGAGGGCTACACCTTC.